The 2 T cell receptor beta chains below were found in one sample sequenced in a study of blood T cells in healthy people across ages. Alongside a J-beta primer mix, a sample-barcoded 5' primer served in a second PCR lasting about 7 to 11 cycles. TCRdb passed the 5' RACE reads through MiXCR, listing each CDR3 protein once. The sample consists of approximately 960,000 distinct CDR3 sequences, 29% of them appearing once. The same sample was also used in a study of T cells of mothers and their children.

Input material: blood. The receptors were sampled from a woman aged 40-49 years in good health.

The rearrangement uses TRBV20-1 and TRBJ1-2, with 7 bases lining up with TRBD1. The CDR3 length is 15 residues. CDR1 is DFQATT and CDR2 is SNEGSKA in the germline V gene (reference sequence). V was clipped by 2 bases and J by 1 base; unmatched bases: 7. Here the CDR3 DNA reads TGCAGTGCTAGACAGCAGGGACAGATTAACTATGGCTACACCTTC. This gives the protein CSARQQGQINYGYTF.

The genes are TRBV27 and TRBJ1-2, with no clear D. The CDR3 is made up of 12 amino acids. CDR1 and CDR2 (germline): MNHEY, SMNVEV (reference sequence). V lost 6 bases to trimming and J lost 7 bases, with 12 bases between them. The CDR3 loop is CASRSSGLGYTF. CDR3 DNA sequence: TGTGCCAGCAGGAGCTCGGGTCTTGGCTACACCTTC.